These T cell receptor beta chains were read from a single sample in a study of blood T cell repertoires in COVID-19. Clones were sequenced by immunoSEQ multiplex PCR, and TCRdb holds only the in-frame ones, with some missing. The repertoire holds more than 300,000 clones, around 86% seen once, with around 4.6% in the top ten. Material for sequencing was PBMCs or T cells enriched from blood (not recorded which). The receptors originated from a young man who had recovered from COVID-19. The conserved cysteine and the conserved F or W are not part of the CDR3 here. The order of the fields is V gene, J gene, CDR3 protein.

TRBV18,TRBJ2-3,ASSPPGQGTDTQY
TRBV6-4,TRBJ2-3,ASSAQGSDTQY
TRBV5-1,TRBJ2-3,ASSPTLAGGTTDTQY
TRBV5-4,TRBJ1-1,ASSLDRDLNTEAF
TRBV5-1,TRBJ2-1,ASSRTRDRGRDEQF
TRBV3-1/TRBV3-2,TRBJ2-3,ASSRPPSDTQY
TRBV11-2,TRBJ1-1,ASTPGLGTEAF
TRBV10-3,TRBJ2-7,AITLHEQY
TRBV5-4,TRBJ2-1,ASSSVGQGMNEQF
TRBV19,TRBJ2-2,ASSTRQAGELF
TRBV7-8,TRBJ1-2,ASSTQGASRYGYT
TRBV3-1/TRBV3-2,TRBJ2-1,ASSQDTGLAGNEQF
TRBV7-2,TRBJ2-3,ASSLRRRGEDTQY
TRBV5-1,TRBJ2-1,ASSFLGLSYNEQF
TRBV2,TRBJ1-5,ASSERRGPQH
TRBV5-6,TRBJ2-1,ASSLAQGANEQF
TRBV11-3,TRBJ2-1,ASSLPPSNNEQF
TRBV19,TRBJ2-2,ASSITGTLTGELF
TRBV29-1,TRBJ1-2,SATWGGTLNYGYT
TRBV7-6,TRBJ2-7,ASSLGLAGGLSYEQY
TRBV5-6,TRBJ2-1,ASAWGGSSYNEQF
TRBV21-1,TRBJ1-1,ASRGGTGRSSPEAF
TRBV5-1,TRBJ2-1,ASSFSGSRSYEQF
TRBV11-2,TRBJ2-5,ASSQRAGGETQY
TRBV28,TRBJ1-5,ASTTWTGVRQPQH
TRBV7-9,TRBJ1-1,ASSFGFEAF